This TCR beta chain was identified in a study of breast tumors, draining lymph nodes, adjacent tissues. The CDR3 extends over 17 amino acids. Germline V CDR1 and CDR2: SNHLY, FYNNEI. TCRdb reprocessed the multiplex PCR reads via MiXCR and lists one record per CDR3 protein. Here the sample spans around 290,000 distinct CDR3 sequences, about 30% being singletons. Note on this clonotype: Its specificity is unknown. At one boundary the junction diverges from the germline segment, which might be a read error.

Samples came from axillary lymph nodes draining the breast cancer. Whole-study findings and limits: Tumors had less TCR diversity than lymph nodes, more than nontumor tissue. The data were judged consistent with most tumor T cells coming from lymph node and expanding in tumor. Data only fit, rather than demonstrated, lymph node origin of most tumor T cells.

The V gene is TRBV2, the J gene TRBJ1-5; 8 positions agree with TRBD1. This TCR came from a female donor with breast cancer. Some clones in this sample may be carry-over from other donors' samples. The source material was axillary lymph node tissue. This chain's CDR3 is CASSDRTGRISNQPHHF. The CDR3 nucleotides are TGTGCCAGCAGTGATCGGACAGGGAGGATTAGCAATCAGCCCCACCACTTT.